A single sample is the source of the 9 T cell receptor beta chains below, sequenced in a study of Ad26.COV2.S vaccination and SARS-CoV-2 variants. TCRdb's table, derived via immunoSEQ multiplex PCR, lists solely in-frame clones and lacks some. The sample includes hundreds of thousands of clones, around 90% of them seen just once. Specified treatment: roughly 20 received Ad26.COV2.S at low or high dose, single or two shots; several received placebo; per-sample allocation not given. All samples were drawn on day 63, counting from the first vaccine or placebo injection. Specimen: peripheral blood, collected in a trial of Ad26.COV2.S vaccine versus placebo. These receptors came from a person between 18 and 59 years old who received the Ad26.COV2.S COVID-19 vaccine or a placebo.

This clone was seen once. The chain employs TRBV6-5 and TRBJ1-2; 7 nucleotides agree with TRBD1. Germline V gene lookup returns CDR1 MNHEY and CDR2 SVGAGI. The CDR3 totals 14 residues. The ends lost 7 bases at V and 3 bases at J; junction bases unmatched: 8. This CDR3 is CASTRQGTDYGYTF. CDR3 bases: TGTGCCAGCACCCGACAGGGAACGGACTATGGCTACACCTTC.

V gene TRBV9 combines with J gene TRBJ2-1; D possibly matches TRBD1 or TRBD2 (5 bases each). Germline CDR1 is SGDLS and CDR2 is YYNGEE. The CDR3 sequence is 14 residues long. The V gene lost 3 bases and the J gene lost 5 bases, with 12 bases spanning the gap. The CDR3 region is CASSATGPNNEQFF. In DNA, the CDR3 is TGTGCCAGCAGCGCCACGGGACCCAACAATGAGCAGTTCTTC.

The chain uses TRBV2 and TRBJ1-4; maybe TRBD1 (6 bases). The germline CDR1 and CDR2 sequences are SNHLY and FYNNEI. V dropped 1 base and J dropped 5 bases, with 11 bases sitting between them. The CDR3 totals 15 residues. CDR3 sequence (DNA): TGTGCCAGCAGTGAAGGGGGGCTGGAGAATGAAAAACTGTTTTTT. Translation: CASSEGGLENEKLFF.

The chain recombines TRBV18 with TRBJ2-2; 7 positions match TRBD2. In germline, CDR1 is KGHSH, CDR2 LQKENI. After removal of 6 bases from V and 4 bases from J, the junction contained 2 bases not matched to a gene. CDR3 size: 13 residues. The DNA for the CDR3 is TGTGCCAGCTCCCCGGGGGGCACCGGGGAGCTGTTTTTT. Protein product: CASSPGGTGELFF. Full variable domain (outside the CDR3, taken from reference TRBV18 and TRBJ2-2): NAGVMQNPRHLVRRRGQEARLRCSPMKGHSHVYWYRQLPEEGLKFMVYLQKENIIDESGMPKERFSAEFPKEGPSILRIQQVVRGDSAAYFCASSPGGTGELFFGEGSRLTVL.

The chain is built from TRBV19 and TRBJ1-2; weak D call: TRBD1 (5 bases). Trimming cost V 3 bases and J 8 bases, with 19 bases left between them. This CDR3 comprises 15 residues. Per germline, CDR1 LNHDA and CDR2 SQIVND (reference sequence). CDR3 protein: CASSIIHVLGVGYTF. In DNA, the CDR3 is TGTGCCAGTAGTATTATTCACGTTCTGGGGGTAGGCTACACCTTC.

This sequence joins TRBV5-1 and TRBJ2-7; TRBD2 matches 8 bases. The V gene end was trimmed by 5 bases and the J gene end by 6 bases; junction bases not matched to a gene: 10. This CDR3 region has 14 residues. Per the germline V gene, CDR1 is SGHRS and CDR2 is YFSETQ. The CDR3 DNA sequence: TGCGCCAGCAGGTATGGGGGTAGCGGGACCGAGCAGTACTTC. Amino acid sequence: CASRYGGSGTEQYF.

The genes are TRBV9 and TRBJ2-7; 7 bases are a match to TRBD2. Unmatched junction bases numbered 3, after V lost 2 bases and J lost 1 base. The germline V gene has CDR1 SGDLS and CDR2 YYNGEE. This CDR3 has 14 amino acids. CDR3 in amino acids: CASSVSGMSYEQYF. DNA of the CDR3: TGTGCCAGCAGCGTGAGCGGGATGTCCTACGAGCAGTACTTC.

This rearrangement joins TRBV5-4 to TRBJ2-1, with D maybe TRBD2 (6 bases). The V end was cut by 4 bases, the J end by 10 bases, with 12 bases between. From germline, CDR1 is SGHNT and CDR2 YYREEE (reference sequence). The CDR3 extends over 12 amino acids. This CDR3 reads CASSPTGLEQFF. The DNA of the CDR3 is TGTGCCAGCAGCCCGACCGGACTAGAGCAGTTCTTC.

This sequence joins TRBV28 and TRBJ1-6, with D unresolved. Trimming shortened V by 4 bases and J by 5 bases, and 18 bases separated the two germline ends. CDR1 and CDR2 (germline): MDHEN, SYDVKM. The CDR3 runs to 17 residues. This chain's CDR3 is CASSSPATGMDNSPLHF. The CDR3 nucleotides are TGTGCCAGCAGTTCCCCCGCGACCGGGATGGATAATTCACCCCTCCACTTT. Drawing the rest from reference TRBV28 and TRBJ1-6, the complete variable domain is DVKVTQSSRYLVKRTGEKVFLECVQDMDHENMFWYRQDPGLGLRLIYFSYDVKMKEKGDIPEGYSVSREKKERFSLILESASTNQTSMYLCASSSPATGMDNSPLHFGNGTRLTVT.